This T cell receptor (beta chain) was found in a study of T cell responses to AZD1222 COVID-19 vaccine. Study context: Second-dose groups at about 4 or about 12 weeks were pooled.

Sequenced by immunoSEQ multiplex PCR; TCRdb stores in-frame clones only, minus some. The data show 100,000 to 150,000 clones, about 89% seen once. Trimming pared 0 bases from V and 7 bases from J, leaving 7 bases between. The length of the CDR3 is 13 residues. Per the germline V gene, CDR1 is SGHTA and CDR2 is FQGNSA. This clonotype was sampled from an adult in good health. Material: peripheral blood, obtained on day 0 of AZD1222 vaccination. The chain employs TRBV7-2 and TRBJ2-1, with TRBD2 as a possible D gene (6 bases). CDR3 sequence: CASSLARGNEQFF. CDR3 in DNA: TGTGCCAGCAGCTTAGCGCGGGGTAATGAGCAGTTCTTC.